This TCR beta chain was recorded in a study of tumor-infiltrating lymphocytes in primary liver carcinoma. Across the study: Surgical resection was the treatment these patients received for primary liver carcinoma. Samples produced roughly 3.5 to 7.13 million productive TCRbeta reads, comparable across tissue types.

Extraction also yielded germline DNA, while blood RNA was obtained from unsorted whole blood. The CDR3 is 13 amino acids. Trimming left V 2 bases short and J 4 bases short, with 8 bases between. The germline V gene encodes CDR1 SGHVS and CDR2 FQNEAQ. Findings and caveats of the study: Researchers found tumor-adjacent and tumor-blood pairs overlapped less than tumor region pairs.

About this clonotype: The antigen is unknown. A much larger clone differs from this one at a single base, so this may be a read error. The CDR3 end shows no conserved phenylalanine or tryptophan, and so a read error is likely.

TCR beta cDNA was reverse-transcribed from 500 to 550 ng of total RNA. The reaction used a constant-region primer and ProtoScript II reverse transcriptase. Researchers made the TCR beta libraries by running three nested multiplex PCR rounds with slightly modified ARM-PCR. PCR rounds one and two used TRBV1-TRBV30 forward primers with a C-beta reverse primer for 10 cycles each. TCRdb processed the multiplex PCR reads anew with MiXCR; each CDR3 protein has one entry. This table has approximately 320,000 distinct CDR3 sequences, almost 60% appearing once. The sequence came from a woman aged 30 to 39 with primary liver carcinoma and hepatitis B virus infection. Material for sequencing was peripheral blood. The chain carries TRBV7-8 and TRBJ2-5; D is undetermined. The chain's CDR3 is CASSLSAGETQYS. In DNA form, the CDR3 reads TGTGCCAGCAGCTTAAGTGCAGGAGAGACCCAGTACTCC.